The sequence of this TCR beta chain was determined in a study of regulatory T cells in long-lasting Graves disease. Study findings and constraints: Since the sample size was small, accuracy may have been reduced. Whereas new patients shared 800 to 1,000 public clonotypes, persistent patients shared more, at approximately 2,500.

Investigators prepared the TCR beta libraries by applying iRepertoire HTBI primers and Arm-PCR of CDR3 regions. TCRdb used MiXCR to reprocess the multiplex PCR reads, holding one entry per CDR3 protein. This sample has approximately 560,000 distinct CDR3 sequences, with roughly a sixth found just once. Time point in this sample: newly diagnosed GD, antithyroid drugs for less than 3 months. Following extraction of RNA from PBMCs, that RNA was used to make the TCR library. An endocrinology unit in Xi'an, China, supplied the patients. With 6 bases removed from V and 5 bases from J, the gap between germline ends came to 10 bases. The CDR3 has 12 residues. Germline loops: CDR1 LGHDT, CDR2 YNNKEL (reference sequence). This clonotype has a handful of counts. Its antigen remains unidentified. These sequences were also reported in another study, on T cells in Graves' hyperthyroidism and ophthalmopathy. Turning to that study: Recently diagnosed hyperthyroidism of less than 2 months' duration affected patients aged 18 to 65.

The rearrangement links TRBV3-1 to TRBJ2-5; TRBD1 is a possible D gene (6 bases). Source: peripheral blood mononuclear cells (PBMCs), taken at new diagnosis, from a patient treated with antithyroid drugs. This TCR was recovered from a man aged 18 to 35 with Graves disease. Written as DNA, the CDR3 is TGTGCCAGCAGAAGCCAGGGGGAGACCCAGTACTTC. It yields the protein CASRSQGETQYF.